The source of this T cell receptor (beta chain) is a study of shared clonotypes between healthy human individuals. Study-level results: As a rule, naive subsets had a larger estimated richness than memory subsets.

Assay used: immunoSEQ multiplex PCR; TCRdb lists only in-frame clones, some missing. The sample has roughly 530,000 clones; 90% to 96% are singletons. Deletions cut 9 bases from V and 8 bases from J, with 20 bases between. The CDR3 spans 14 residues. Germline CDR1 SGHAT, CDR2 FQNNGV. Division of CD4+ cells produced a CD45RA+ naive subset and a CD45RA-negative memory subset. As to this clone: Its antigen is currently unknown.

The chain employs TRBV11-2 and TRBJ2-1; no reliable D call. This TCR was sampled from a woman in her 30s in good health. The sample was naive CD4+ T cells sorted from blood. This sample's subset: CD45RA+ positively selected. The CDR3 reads CASLPTLGSHEQFF. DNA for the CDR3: TGTGCCAGTCTGCCAACTCTGGGGTCCCATGAGCAGTTCTTC. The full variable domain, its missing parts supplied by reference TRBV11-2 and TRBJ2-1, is EAGVAQSPRYKIIEKRQSVAFWCNPISGHATLYWYQQILGQGPKLLIQFQNNGVVDDSQLPKDRFSAERLKGVDSTLKIQPAKLEDSAVYLCASLPTLGSHEQFFGPGTRLTVL.